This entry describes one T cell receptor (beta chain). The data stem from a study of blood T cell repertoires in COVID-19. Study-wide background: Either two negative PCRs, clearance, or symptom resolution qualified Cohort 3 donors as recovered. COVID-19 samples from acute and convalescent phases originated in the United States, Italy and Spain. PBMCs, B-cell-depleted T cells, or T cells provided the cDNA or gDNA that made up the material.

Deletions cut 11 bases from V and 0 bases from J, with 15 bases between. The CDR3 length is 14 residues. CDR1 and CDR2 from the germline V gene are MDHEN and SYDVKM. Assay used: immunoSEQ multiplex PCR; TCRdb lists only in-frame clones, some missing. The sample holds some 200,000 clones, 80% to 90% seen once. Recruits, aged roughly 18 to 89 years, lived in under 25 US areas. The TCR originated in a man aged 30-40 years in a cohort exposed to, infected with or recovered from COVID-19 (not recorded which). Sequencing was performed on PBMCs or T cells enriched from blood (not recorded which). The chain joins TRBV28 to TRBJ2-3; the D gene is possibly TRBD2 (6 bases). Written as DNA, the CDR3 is TGTGCCGGCTCGAGGGACTCTAGCACAGATACGCAGTATTTT. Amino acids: CAGSRDSSTDTQYF.